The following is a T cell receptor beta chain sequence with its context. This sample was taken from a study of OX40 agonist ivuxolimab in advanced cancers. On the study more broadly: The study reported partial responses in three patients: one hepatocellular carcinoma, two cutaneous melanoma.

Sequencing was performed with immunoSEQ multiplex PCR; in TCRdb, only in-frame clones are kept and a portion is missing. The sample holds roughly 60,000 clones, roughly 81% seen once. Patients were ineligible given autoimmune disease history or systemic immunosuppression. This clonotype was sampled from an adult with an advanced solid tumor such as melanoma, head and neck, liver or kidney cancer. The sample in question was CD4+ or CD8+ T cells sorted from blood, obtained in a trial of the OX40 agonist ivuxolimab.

CDR3 in amino acids: CASSSPGARGQETQYF. CDR3 in DNA: TGTGCCAGCAGTTCCCCCGGGGCGAGGGGACAAGAGACCCAGTACTTC. V usage is TRBV28 and J usage is TRBJ2-5; D may be TRBD1 or TRBD2 (5 bases each). V was shortened by 4 bases and J by 2 bases, with 17 bases between the two germline ends. The CDR3 contains 16 residues. Germline CDR1 MDHEN, CDR2 SYDVKM.